These 24 T cell receptor beta chains were sequenced from one sample in a study of CXCR3-negative and CXCR3-positive naive CD8 T cells (dated by TCRdb to the late 2010s). Paper-wide results and their limitations: Compared with CXCR3-negative naive cells, CXCR3-positive naive cells had TRB CDR3s with higher hydrophobicity (lower Kidera factor 4), lower energy, and higher strength and volume indices.

For these TCRs, the target antigens are not known. Sequencing instrument: NextSeq 550. The Human TCR Profiling Kit (MiLaboratory) was used to make UMI-labeled 5' RACE TRB cDNA libraries. Through TCRdb reprocessing, the reads give one entry per CDR3 protein sequence; DNA is omitted. This sample's clone table shows roughly 80,000 distinct CDR3 sequences. Clones ranked in the top ten supply about 0.62% of the sample. The sample taken for sequencing was naive CXCR3+ CD8+ T cells from blood. The cell subset or site label, read with the paper, signifies: CD45RO-CCR7+CD27+CD95- naive CD8+ T cells expressing CXCR3 (TNR3+). The receptors originated from a human donor in good health. Some clones in this sample may be carry-over from other donors' samples.

J is TRBJ2-2 and V is TRBV6-2 or TRBV6-3. Germline assignment: CDR1 MNHEY and CDR2 SVGEGT. CDR3 length: 12 residues. The CDR3 spells CASSYDTGELFF.

The chain has TRBV29-1 and TRBJ1-1; TCRdb's D call, TRBD1, is unchecked because there is no DNA. The V gene's germline CDR1 is SQVTM and CDR2 ANQGSEA. The CDR3 covers 14 residues. The CDR3 protein is CSVAQTEMNTEAFF.

The genes are TRBV29-1 and TRBJ2-7; the TRBD1 assignment by TCRdb is unverifiable without DNA. This CDR3 comprises 15 residues. In germline, CDR1 is SQVTM, CDR2 ANQGSEA. CDR3 sequence reads: CSVRRGDRGTYEQYF.

V gene TRBV12-3 or TRBV12-4 combines with J gene TRBJ1-1; TCRdb calls TRBD1, which cannot be checked without DNA. This CDR3 contains 15 residues. The CDR3: CASSPPGQLNTEAFF.

This chain uses TRBV28 with TRBJ1-5; without DNA, the TCRdb call of TRBD1 cannot be checked. Per germline, CDR1 MDHEN and CDR2 SYDVKM. This CDR3 is built from 15 residues. The CDR3 is CASSPIGTGHQPQHF.

The chain is built from TRBV28 and TRBJ2-1; TCRdb outputs TRBD1, but without DNA this stays unchecked. The CDR3 is 13 residues long. Germline V gene data show CDR1 as MDHEN and CDR2 as SYDVKM. CDR3 amino acids: CASGILTGSNSFF.

This sequence joins TRBV20-1 and TRBJ1-1. The germline CDR1 and CDR2 sequences are DFQATT and SNEGSKA (reference sequence). The CDR3 has 15 residues. The CDR3 sequence is CSARDPGRGDTEAFF.

The V and J genes are TRBV20-1 and TRBJ2-3; absent DNA, TCRdb's TRBD2 call cannot be checked. Germline V lookup: CDR1 DFQATT, CDR2 SNEGSKA (reference sequence). The CDR3 consists of 15 residues. The CDR3 loop is CSARSAGGGTDTQYF.

The chain combines TRBV10-3 with TRBJ2-1; TCRdb reports TRBD2, a call that lacks DNA to check it against. CDR3 length: 15 residues. CDR1 is ENHRY and CDR2 is SYGVKD in the germline V gene. CDR3 amino acids: CAISESYGGAVEQFF.

V is TRBV7-2 and J is TRBJ2-5; TCRdb's D call, TRBD1, is unchecked because there is no DNA. The germline V gene encodes CDR1 SGHTA and CDR2 FQGNSA. The CDR3 length is 15 residues. The CDR3 sequence is CASSTGQGAWETQYF.

The genes are TRBV10-3 and TRBJ2-7. This CDR3 has 12 amino acids. CDR1 ENHRY and CDR2 SYGVKD come from the germline V gene. The CDR3 region is CAISELAVEQYF.

This rearrangement joins TRBV7-2 to TRBJ2-7; TCRdb's D gene call, TRBD1, goes unchecked for lack of DNA. Germline CDR1 reads SGHTA; CDR2 reads FQGNSA. The CDR3 totals 14 residues. CDR3 in amino acids: CASSFNPGAYEQYF.

The V and J genes are TRBV2 and TRBJ2-7; with no DNA, the TCRdb D assignment of TRBD1 cannot be verified. This CDR3 comprises 13 residues. Germline V gene sequence: CDR1 SNHLY, CDR2 FYNNEI. The chain's CDR3 is CASNGQGAREQYF.

The CDR3 spells CASSPGNTQYF. This chain links TRBV12-3 or TRBV12-4 with TRBJ2-3; TCRdb's assignment of TRBD1 cannot be checked, as there is no DNA. The CDR3 extends over 11 amino acids.

The V gene is TRBV10-3, the J gene TRBJ2-5; TCRdb names TRBD1, which stays unverified in the absence of DNA. In germline, CDR1 is ENHRY, CDR2 SYGVKD. The CDR3 has 17 residues. CDR3: CAISDPTPDSNQETQYF.

The chain links TRBV19 to TRBJ2-1; TCRdb returns TRBD1, unconfirmable since there is no DNA. CDR1 and CDR2 from the germline V gene are LNHDA and SQIVND (reference sequence). The CDR3 length is 14 residues. This CDR3 reads CASTPPGGYNEQFF.

The chain combines TRBV12-3 or TRBV12-4 with TRBJ2-2; TCRdb reports TRBD1, a call that lacks DNA to check it against. The CDR3 has 14 amino acids. This CDR3 reads CASSITGNTGELFF.

The chain has TRBV28 and TRBJ2-2. Germline V lookup: CDR1 MDHEN, CDR2 SYDVKM. The CDR3 is made up of 12 amino acids. CDR3 amino acids: CASSYWTGELFF.

The V gene is TRBV10-2, the J gene TRBJ2-7; the TCRdb call, TRBD1, lacks DNA for checking. CDR3 size: 14 residues. Germline values: CDR1 WSHSY, CDR2 SAAADI. CDR3 in amino acids: CASSVSRGNDEQYF.

V and J are TRBV10-3 and TRBJ2-5. The CDR3 consists of 16 residues. CDR1 is ENHRY, CDR2 SYGVKD, per germline. CDR3 region: CAISEGYRRDQETQYF.

The CDR3 sequence: CASSSGQGGNGELFF. The chain uses TRBV7-6 and TRBJ2-2; TCRdb outputs TRBD1, but without DNA this stays unchecked. Germline CDR1 SGHVS, CDR2 FNYEAQ. The CDR3 is 15 amino acids.

The J gene is TRBJ2-1, the V gene TRBV27; there is no DNA to check the TCRdb D call of TRBD2. Germline assignment: CDR1 MNHEY and CDR2 SMNVEV (reference sequence). The CDR3 totals 17 residues. CDR3 in amino acids: CASSSLSRGGPQNEQFF.

J is TRBJ2-7 and V is TRBV6-2 or TRBV6-3; TCRdb's D gene call, TRBD2, goes unchecked for lack of DNA. The V gene's germline CDR1 is MNHEY and CDR2 SVGEGT. This CDR3 has 14 amino acids. The CDR3: CASSTPVVQDEQYF.

The V call is TRBV21-1, the J call TRBJ2-1. TRBV21-1 is annotated as a pseudogene. CDR3 size: 16 residues. This CDR3 is CASSSLKGPSYNEQFF.